This T cell receptor (beta chain) emerged from a study of glioma-infiltrating T cells. TCR alpha and beta CDR3 regions were amplified from RNA using iRepertoire nested multiplex PCR. Input was about 85-450 ng of tissue mRNA or PBMC total RNA. Each CDR3 protein gets one entry after TCRdb re-called the multiplex PCR reads with MiXCR. The data contain about 5,700 distinct CDR3 sequences, about 40% of them singletons. V shed 5 bases and J 4 bases; nucleotides not matched to a gene: 4. The CDR3 contains 14 residues. Germline values: CDR1 SNHLY, CDR2 FYNNEI. This clonotype ranks as medium-sized. Antigen unknown. Findings and limits, study-wide: Above-expected tissue-blood divergence occurred in all gliomas, most in low-grade ones.

The chain recombines TRBV2 with TRBJ2-1; TRBD2 aligns across 8 bases. Source material: glioma tissue, nonneoplastic brain tissue, or PBMCs (not recorded which). This TCR was recovered from a human donor with low-grade glioma or glioblastoma, undergoing nonglioma brain surgery, or in good health (not recorded which). CDR3 DNA sequence: TGTGCCAGCAGTCTACTAGCGGAATACAATGAGCAGTTCTTC. Its protein product is CASSLLAEYNEQFF.